Given below is one T cell receptor (beta chain) in context. What it binds is unknown. Using immunoSEQ multiplex PCR, the repertoire was profiled, and TCRdb retains in-frame clones only, with some absent. The sample shows 45,000 to 50,000 clones, 80% to 95% of them seen only once. This entry is derived from a study of graft-versus-host responses after intestinal transplantation. This CDR3 has 13 residues. V lost 5 bases, J lost 4 bases, and 11 bases lay in between. CDR1 and CDR2 from the germline V gene are MNHNS and SASEGT. This chain uses TRBV6-1 with TRBJ2-5; either TRBD1 or TRBD2 may supply D (5 bases each). This TCR was sampled from a human donor who was the organ donor for an intestinal transplant. The material was unstimulated CD4+ T cells sorted from spleen or lymph node cells, obtained before transplant. CDR3 in DNA: TGTGCCAGCAGTAATGGGGGTGCAGAGACCCAGTACTTC. Translating gives CASSNGGAETQYF.